The 31 T cell receptor beta chains below come from one sample, sequenced in a study of blood T cell repertoires in COVID-19. TCRdb keeps only in-frame clones here, not all; method: immunoSEQ multiplex PCR. This table has about 200,000 clones, roughly 90% appearing once. Sequenced: peripheral blood. The source of these receptors is a man aged 45-65 years with acute or convalescent COVID-19.

This chain joins TRBV18 and TRBJ2-3; the D is unclear. The length of the CDR3 is 14 residues. Germline V lookup: CDR1 KGHSH, CDR2 LQKENI. V lost 2 bases and J lost 0, with 6 bases in between. The CDR3 nucleotides read TGTGCCAGCTCACCAACCGGGAGCACAGATACGCAGTATTTT. As protein: CASSPTGSTDTQYF.

The chain combines TRBV11-2 with TRBJ1-3; D gene ambiguous. The V and J ends lost 5 bases and 2 bases respectively, with 10 bases between them. CDR3 size: 14 residues. Germline CDR1 reads SGHAT; CDR2 reads FQNNGV. CDR3 DNA: TGTGCCAGCAGCCTCAGCGGGCCTGGAAACACCATATATTTT. Residues: CASSLSGPGNTIYF.

The count of this clone is one. The CDR3 protein is CASLTLGQGANEQFF. In DNA form, the CDR3 reads TGTGCCAGCCTGACCTTGGGACAGGGGGCCAATGAGCAGTTCTTC. The chain recombines TRBV6-5 with TRBJ2-1, with 12 bases identical to TRBD1. The CDR3 has 15 residues. Trimming at V came to 8 bases and at J to 6 bases, leaving 8 bases not matched to a gene. Germline loops: CDR1 MNHEY, CDR2 SVGAGI.

The rearrangement links TRBV4-2 to TRBJ1-1; no definite D call. Germline CDR1 and CDR2: LGHNA and YNFKEQ. V was clipped by 3 bases and J by 1 base, with 3 bases between them. There are 12 residues in the CDR3. The CDR3 bases are TGTGCCAGCAGCCATCAGAACACTGAAGCTTTCTTT. It encodes CASSHQNTEAFF.

The J gene is TRBJ2-5, the V gene TRBV19; tentative D call: TRBD2 (5 bases). Trimming shortened V by 5 bases and J by 2 bases, and 18 bases separated the two germline ends. The germline V gene has CDR1 LNHDA and CDR2 SQIVND (reference sequence). The CDR3 has 16 amino acids. The CDR3 DNA sequence: TGTGCCAGTAGTGCTACTGGGCGGCGGGTACAAGAGACCCAGTACTTC. Its protein product is CASSATGRRVQETQYF.

The V and J genes are TRBV7-3 and TRBJ2-3; D is ambiguous. V dropped 7 bases and J dropped 5 bases, with 13 bases sitting between them. There are 13 residues in the CDR3. The germline V gene encodes CDR1 SGHTA and CDR2 FQGTGA. For the CDR3, the DNA is TGTGCCAGCAACGACCGACTCGGAGATACGCAGTATTTT. Its protein product is CASNDRLGDTQYF.

The gene calls are TRBV7-2 and TRBJ2-5, with no clear D. Germline CDR1 reads SGHTA; CDR2 reads FQGNSA. The CDR3 runs to 13 residues. Trimming cost V 1 base and J 4 bases, with 7 bases left between them. As DNA, the CDR3 is TGTGCCAGCAGCTTAGTTGACTTAGAGACCCAGTACTTC. Encoded protein: CASSLVDLETQYF.

The chain carries TRBV24-1 and TRBJ1-2, with D maybe TRBD1 (6 bases). The germline V gene has CDR1 KGHDR and CDR2 SFDVKD. The CDR3 covers 14 residues. Deletions cut 5 bases from V and 4 bases from J, with 13 bases between. Written as DNA, the CDR3 is TGTGCCACCAGTGGGTCAGGGGTTGTCTATGGCTACACCTTC. Residues: CATSGSGVVYGYTF.

This chain uses TRBV7-2 with TRBJ2-3; 7 nucleotides match TRBD1. The V and J ends lost 5 bases and 4 bases, in that order; junction bases with no gene match: 15. Germline V gene lookup returns CDR1 SGHTA and CDR2 FQGNSA. The CDR3 runs to 17 residues. CDR3 DNA sequence: TGTGCCAGCAGCCTAAGGGACAGCTGGATTAGGGCAGATACGCAGTATTTT. Its translation is CASSLRDSWIRADTQYF.

Only one count was recorded for this clone. The chain links TRBV11-3 to TRBJ2-4; 8 bases are a match to TRBD1. CDR1 SGHNT and CDR2 YENEEA come from the germline V gene. Trimming at V came to 2 bases and at J to 2 bases, leaving 17 bases not matched to a gene. The CDR3 covers 20 residues. The CDR3 region has the DNA TGTGCCAGCAGCTTACTATTTAGGACAGGGCAGCGCGAAACCAAAAACATTCAGTACTTC. Its translation is CASSLLFRTGQRETKNIQYF.

The chain couples TRBV30 to TRBJ2-2; D is possibly TRBD2 (6 bases). The CDR3 contains 13 residues. V was trimmed by 4 bases and J by 4 bases, leaving 10 bases between them. Germline V gene sequence: CDR1 GTSNPN, CDR2 SVGIG (reference sequence). CDR3 DNA: TGTGCCTGGACCGACGGGGGCACCGGGGAGCTGTTTTTT. It specifies CAWTDGGTGELFF.

The V and J genes are TRBV11-3 and TRBJ1-5; no clear D gene. This CDR3 has 17 amino acids. V was shortened by 5 bases and J by 4 bases, with 21 bases between the two germline ends. Germline CDR1 is SGHNT and CDR2 is YENEEA. Here the CDR3 DNA reads TGTGCCAGCAGCACCATCTGGTGGGCCACGGCAAATCAGCCCCAGCATTTT. Translating gives CASSTIWWATANQPQHF.

The chain uses TRBV9 and TRBJ1-2; D uncertain. The V end lost 0 bases, the J end lost 2 bases, and 8 bases lay between the germline ends. This CDR3 spans 14 amino acids. Germline lookup yields CDR1 SGDLS and CDR2 YYNGEE. The CDR3 DNA reads as TGTGCCAGCAGCGTAGGGCAGATCAACTATGGCTACACCTTC. This translates into CASSVGQINYGYTF.

This clone was seen a single time. This chain joins TRBV2 and TRBJ1-5, with 9 nucleotides matching TRBD1. V lost 4 bases and J lost 0; bases outside the gene matches: 4. This CDR3 comprises 16 residues. The germline gives CDR1 SNHLY, CDR2 FYNNEI. The CDR3 sequence: CASSGQGGYSNQPQHF. As DNA, the CDR3 is TGTGCCAGCAGTGGACAGGGGGGCTATAGCAATCAGCCCCAGCATTTT.

V is TRBV7-2 and J is TRBJ1-1; 9 bases align to TRBD1. V lost 1 base to trimming and J lost 1 base; unmatched junction nucleotides: 4. The V gene's germline CDR1 is SGHTA and CDR2 FQGNSA. This CDR3 comprises 16 residues. The CDR3 region has the DNA TGTGCCAGCAGCTTAGAGGACAGGGGAGAGAACACTGAAGCTTTCTTT. It is translated as CASSLEDRGENTEAFF. Full variable domain (remainder filled in from reference TRBV7-2 and TRBJ1-1): GAGVSQSPSNKVTEKGKDVELRCDPISGHTALYWYRQSLGQGLEFLIYFQGNSAPDKSGLPSDRFSAERTGGSVSTLTIQRTQQEDSAVYLCASSLEDRGENTEAFFGQGTRLTVV.

This chain joins TRBV2 and TRBJ2-7, with 13 bases fitting TRBD2. CDR1 SNHLY and CDR2 FYNNEI come from the germline V gene. After removal of 8 bases from V and 2 bases from J, the junction contained 3 bases not matched to a gene. The CDR3 consists of 14 residues. In DNA, the CDR3 is TGTGCCAGCTCCACTAGCGGGGGGGCCTACGAGCAGTACGTC. Translated: CASSTSGGAYEQYV.

The chain uses TRBV7-9 and TRBJ2-5; the match to TRBD2 covers 7 bases. Germline V gene sequence: CDR1 SEHNR, CDR2 FQNEAQ (reference sequence). The V and J ends lost 0 bases and 4 bases, in that order; junction bases with no gene match: 5. This CDR3 spans 15 amino acids. This CDR3 is CASSLARGEGETQYF. CDR3 bases: TGTGCCAGCAGCTTAGCGCGAGGGGAGGGAGAGACCCAGTACTTC.

A few counts support this clone. V usage is TRBV5-1 and J usage is TRBJ1-6, with D unresolved. Trimming took 2 bases from V and 10 from J, leaving 16 bases between them. CDR1 and CDR2 (germline): SGHRS, YFSETQ. This CDR3 contains 15 residues. This CDR3 reads CASSLDRGSHSPLHF. The CDR3 DNA sequence: TGCGCCAGCAGCTTAGACCGCGGTAGTCACTCACCCCTCCACTTT.

This chain links TRBV6-1 with TRBJ1-5; TRBD1 matches at 7 bases. Trimming removed 0 bases from V and 4 bases from J; junction bases left unmatched: 6. Germline values: CDR1 MNHNS, CDR2 SASEGT. The CDR3 consists of 16 residues. The CDR3 sequence is CASSEAITGANQPQHF. The CDR3 DNA is TGTGCCAGCAGTGAAGCCATCACAGGGGCGAATCAGCCCCAGCATTTT.

The V call is TRBV10-3, the J call TRBJ2-1; TRBD1 matches at 8 bases. V dropped 8 bases and J dropped 7; count of bases not matched to a gene: 10. CDR3 size: 14 residues. Germline CDR1 reads ENHRY; CDR2 reads SYGVKD. The CDR3 spells CAIVDRGFGNEQFF. DNA of the CDR3: TGTGCCATCGTAGACAGGGGCTTTGGGAATGAGCAGTTCTTC.

The chain combines TRBV20-1 with TRBJ2-1, with D maybe TRBD2 (6 bases). V was clipped by 3 bases and J by 2 bases, with 11 bases between them. Germline assignment: CDR1 DFQATT and CDR2 SNEGSKA (reference sequence). This CDR3 contains 14 residues. CDR3 in amino acids: CSASTGLTYNEQFF. CDR3 coding DNA: TGCAGTGCTAGTACAGGACTAACCTACAATGAGCAGTTCTTC.

The V gene is TRBV20-1, the J gene TRBJ1-2, with unresolved D. Germline V lookup: CDR1 DFQATT, CDR2 SNEGSKA (reference sequence). The CDR3 has 11 amino acids. V was trimmed by 1 base and J by 4 bases, leaving 4 bases between them. CDR3 nucleotide sequence: TGCAGTGCTAGAGGCAGCTATGGCTACACCTTC. Amino acid sequence: CSARGSYGYTF.

V usage is TRBV19 and J usage is TRBJ1-3; D may be TRBD1 (6 bases). Per germline, CDR1 LNHDA and CDR2 SQIVND (reference sequence). The CDR3 sequence is 14 residues long. V lost 5 bases and J lost 2, with 10 bases in between. The CDR3 DNA reads as TGTGCCAGTAGTGCAGGGGCAACTGGAAACACCATATATTTT. This sequence encodes CASSAGATGNTIYF.

The DNA of the CDR3 is TGCGCCAGCAGCTTAGAGGCCCACTCCCTCGGGGTGACAGATACGCAGTATTTT. It specifies CASSLEAHSLGVTDTQYF. This chain connects TRBV5-1 to TRBJ2-3; D perhaps matches TRBD2 (5 bases). V was trimmed by 2 bases and J by 3 bases, leaving 22 bases between them. Germline CDR1 SGHRS, CDR2 YFSETQ. The CDR3 spans 18 residues.

The chain couples TRBV6-5 to TRBJ2-7; 8 bases map to TRBD1. Trimming cost V 6 bases and J 0 bases; bases outside gene matches: 4. This CDR3 is 14 amino acids long. Germline CDR1 reads MNHEY; CDR2 reads SVGAGI. The CDR3 spells CASSLGQGSYEQYV. The CDR3 region has the DNA TGTGCCAGCAGCTTAGGACAGGGCTCCTACGAGCAGTACGTC.

The chain combines TRBV2 with TRBJ2-5; TRBD2 matches 14 bases. CDR1 and CDR2 from the germline V gene are SNHLY and FYNNEI. This CDR3 is 14 amino acids long. V shed 7 bases, J shed 4 bases, and the junction held 2 bases outside the gene matches. The CDR3 reads CASTGTSGRETQYF. CDR3 bases: TGTGCCAGCACAGGGACTAGCGGGAGAGAGACCCAGTACTTC.

The rearrangement uses TRBV5-1 and TRBJ2-7; 13 bases align to TRBD2. V trimming: 6 bases; J trimming: 0 bases; junction bases outside the gene matches: 6. The CDR3 runs to 16 residues. In germline, CDR1 is SGHRS, CDR2 YFSETQ. CDR3 DNA: TGCGCCAGCATGGGGACTAGCGGGATTAGCTCCTACGAGCAGTACTTC. Protein sequence: CASMGTSGISSYEQYF.

The gene calls are TRBV19 and TRBJ1-5; D call uncertain. Deletions cut 1 base from V and 5 bases from J, with 6 bases between. The germline CDR1 and CDR2 sequences are LNHDA and SQIVND (reference sequence). The CDR3 has 13 residues. In nucleotides, the CDR3 is TGTGCCAGTAGTATAGCTCGGGATCAGCCCCAGCATTTT. As protein: CASSIARDQPQHF.

The CDR3 sequence: CASSSRQGIVYGYTF. In DNA form, the CDR3 reads TGTGCCAGCAGTTCTAGACAGGGGATTGTCTATGGCTACACCTTC. The chain uses TRBV6-6 and TRBJ1-2; 8 bases match TRBD1. After removal of 4 bases from V and 4 bases from J, the junction contained 8 bases not matched to a gene. The CDR3 has 15 amino acids. Germline V gene lookup returns CDR1 MNHNY and CDR2 SVGAGI (reference sequence).

This clone came up a few times. The CDR3 coding sequence is TGTGCCAGCAGCCCCTCGACTAGCTATGCAAAAGAGACCCAGTACTTC. This sequence encodes CASSPSTSYAKETQYF. The V gene is TRBV14, the J gene TRBJ2-5; 7 bases are shared with TRBD2. Per germline, CDR1 SGHDN and CDR2 FVKESK. The CDR3 has 16 amino acids. The junction had 11 bases not matched to a gene; V was cut back by 4 bases and J by 3 bases.

V gene TRBV2 combines with J gene TRBJ2-7; TRBD1 matches 7 bases. Trimming removed 4 bases from V and 0 bases from J; junction bases left unmatched: 3. CDR3 length: 14 residues. Germline lookup yields CDR1 SNHLY and CDR2 FYNNEI. In DNA, the CDR3 is TGTGCCAGCAGTGTACAGGGGTTCTCCTACGAGCAGTACGTC. Translating it yields CASSVQGFSYEQYV.